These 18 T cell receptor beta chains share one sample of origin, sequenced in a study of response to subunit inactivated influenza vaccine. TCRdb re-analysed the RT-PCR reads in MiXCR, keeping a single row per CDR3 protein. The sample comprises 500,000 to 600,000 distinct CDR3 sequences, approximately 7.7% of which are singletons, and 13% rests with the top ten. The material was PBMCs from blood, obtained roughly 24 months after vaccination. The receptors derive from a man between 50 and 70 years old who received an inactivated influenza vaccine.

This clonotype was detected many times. CDR3 amino acids: CASSPGPVEQYF. The CDR3 bases are TGTGCCAGCTCACCAGGGCCGGTCGAGCAGTACTTC. The V call is TRBV18, the J call TRBJ2-7; D unresolved. This CDR3 is built from 12 residues. The V and J ends lost 2 bases and 6 bases respectively, with 8 bases between them. Germline lookup yields CDR1 KGHSH and CDR2 LQKENI.

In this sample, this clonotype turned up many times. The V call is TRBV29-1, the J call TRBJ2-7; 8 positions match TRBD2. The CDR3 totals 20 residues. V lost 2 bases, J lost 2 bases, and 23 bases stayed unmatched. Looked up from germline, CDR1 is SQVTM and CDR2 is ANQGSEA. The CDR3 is CSVEFARAEYEREKTYEQYF. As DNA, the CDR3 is TGCAGCGTTGAATTTGCCAGGGCAGAATACGAGCGGGAGAAGACCTACGAGCAGTACTTC.

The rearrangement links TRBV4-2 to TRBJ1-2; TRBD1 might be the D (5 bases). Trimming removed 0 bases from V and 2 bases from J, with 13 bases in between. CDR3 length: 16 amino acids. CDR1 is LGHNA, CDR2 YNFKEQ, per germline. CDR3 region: CASSQDLGLGNYGYTF. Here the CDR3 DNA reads TGTGCCAGCAGCCAAGATCTGGGGCTAGGAAACTATGGCTACACCTTC.

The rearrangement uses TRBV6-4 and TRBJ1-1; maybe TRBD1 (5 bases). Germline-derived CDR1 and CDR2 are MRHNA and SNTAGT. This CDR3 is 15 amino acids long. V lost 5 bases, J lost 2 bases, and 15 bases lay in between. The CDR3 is CASSPDRNLNTEAFF. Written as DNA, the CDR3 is TGTGCCAGCAGTCCCGACAGAAACCTCAACACTGAAGCTTTCTTT.

The CDR3 loop is CASSYPNRDRGTNQPQHF. The CDR3 DNA sequence: TGTGCCAGCAGTTACCCCAACCGGGACAGGGGCACCAATCAGCCCCAGCATTTT. This chain joins TRBV6-5 and TRBJ1-5, with 10 nucleotides matching TRBD1. Germline lookup yields CDR1 MNHEY and CDR2 SVGAGI. The CDR3 consists of 18 residues. V shed 2 bases, J shed 3 bases, and the junction held 10 bases outside the gene matches.

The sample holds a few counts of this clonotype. The CDR3 spells CAIRGTGASYEQYF. CDR3 nucleotides: TGTGCCATCAGAGGGACAGGGGCCTCGTACGAGCAGTACTTC. The chain links TRBV10-3 to TRBJ2-7, with TRBD1 matching 10 bases. J lost 4 bases, V lost 6 bases, and 6 bases had no gene match. The CDR3 runs to 14 residues. The germline gives CDR1 ENHRY, CDR2 SYGVKD.

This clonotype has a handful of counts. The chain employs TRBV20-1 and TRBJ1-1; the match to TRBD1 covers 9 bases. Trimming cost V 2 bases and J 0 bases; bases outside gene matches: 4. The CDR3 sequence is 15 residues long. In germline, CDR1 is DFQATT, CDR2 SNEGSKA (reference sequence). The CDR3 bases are TGCAGTGCTAGACAGGGACAGGGCATGAACACTGAAGCTTTCTTT. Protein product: CSARQGQGMNTEAFF.

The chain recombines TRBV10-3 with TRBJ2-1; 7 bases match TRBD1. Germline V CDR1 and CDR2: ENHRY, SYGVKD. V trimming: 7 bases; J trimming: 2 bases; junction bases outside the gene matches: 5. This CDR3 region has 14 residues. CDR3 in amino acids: CAITGQPTYNEQFF. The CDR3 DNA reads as TGTGCCATCACGGGACAGCCAACCTACAATGAGCAGTTCTTC.

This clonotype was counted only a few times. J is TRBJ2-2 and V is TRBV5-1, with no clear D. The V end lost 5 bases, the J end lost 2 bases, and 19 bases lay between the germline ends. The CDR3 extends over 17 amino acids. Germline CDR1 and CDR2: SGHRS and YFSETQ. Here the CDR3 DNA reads TGCGCCAGCAGGACCGGGCCCCTAACTCAAAACACCGGGGAGCTGTTTTTT. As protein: CASRTGPLTQNTGELFF.

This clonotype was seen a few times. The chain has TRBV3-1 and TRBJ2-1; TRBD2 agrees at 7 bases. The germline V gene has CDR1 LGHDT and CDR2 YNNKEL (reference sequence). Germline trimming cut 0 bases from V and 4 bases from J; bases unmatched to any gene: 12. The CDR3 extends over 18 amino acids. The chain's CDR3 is CASSQDLGASGFYNEQFF. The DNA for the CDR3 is TGTGCCAGCAGCCAAGATCTTGGGGCTAGCGGTTTTTACAATGAGCAGTTCTTC.

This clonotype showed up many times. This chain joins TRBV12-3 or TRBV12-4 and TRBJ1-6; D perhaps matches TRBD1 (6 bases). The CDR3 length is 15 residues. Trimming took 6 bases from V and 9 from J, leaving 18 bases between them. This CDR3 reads CASSRTRGLSSPLHF. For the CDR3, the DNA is TGTGCCAGCAGCCGGACCAGGGGACTGAGTTCACCCCTCCACTTT.

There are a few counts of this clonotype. CDR3 in amino acids: CASSLGQGLPSGYTF. CDR3 sequence (DNA): TGTGCCAGCAGTTTAGGGCAGGGACTTCCGTCCGGCTACACCTTC. The genes are TRBV12-3 or TRBV12-4 and TRBJ1-2, with D perhaps matching TRBD1 (5 bases). CDR3 length: 15 amino acids. V was cut by 1 base and J by 8 bases, with 17 bases left in between.

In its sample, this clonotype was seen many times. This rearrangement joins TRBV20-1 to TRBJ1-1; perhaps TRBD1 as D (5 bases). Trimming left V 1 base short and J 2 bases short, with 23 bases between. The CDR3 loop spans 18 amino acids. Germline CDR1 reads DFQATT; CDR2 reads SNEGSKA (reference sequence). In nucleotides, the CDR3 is TGCAGTGCTAGAGTGGGGACGGGGATCAATTACCTTAACACTGAAGCTTTCTTT. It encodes CSARVGTGINYLNTEAFF.

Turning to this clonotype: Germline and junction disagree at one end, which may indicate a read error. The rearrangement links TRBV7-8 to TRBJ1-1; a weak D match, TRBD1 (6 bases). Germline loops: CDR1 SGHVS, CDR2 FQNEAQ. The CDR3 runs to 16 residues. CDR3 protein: CASSWPRGAMNTEASF. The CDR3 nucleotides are TGTGCCAGCAGCTGGCCACGGGGGGCCATGAACACTGAAGCTTCCTTT.

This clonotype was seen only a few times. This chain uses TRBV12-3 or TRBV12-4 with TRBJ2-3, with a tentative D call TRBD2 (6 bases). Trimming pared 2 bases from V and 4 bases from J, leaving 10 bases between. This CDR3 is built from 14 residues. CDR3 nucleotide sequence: TGTGCCAGCAGTTTATTGGAGGGGTCAGATACGCAGTATTTT. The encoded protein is CASSLLEGSDTQYF.

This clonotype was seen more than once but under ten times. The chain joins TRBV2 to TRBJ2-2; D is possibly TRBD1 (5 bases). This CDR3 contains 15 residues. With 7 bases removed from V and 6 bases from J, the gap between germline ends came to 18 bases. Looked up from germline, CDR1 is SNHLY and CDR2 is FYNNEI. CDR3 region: CASMIGARSPGELFF. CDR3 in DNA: TGTGCCAGCATGATAGGGGCCCGATCCCCCGGGGAGCTGTTTTTT.

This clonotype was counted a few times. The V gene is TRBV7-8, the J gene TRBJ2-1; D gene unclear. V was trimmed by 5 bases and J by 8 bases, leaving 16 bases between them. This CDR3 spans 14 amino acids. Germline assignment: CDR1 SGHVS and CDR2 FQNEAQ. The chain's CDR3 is CASSQVRFKDEQFF. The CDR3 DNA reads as TGTGCCAGCAGCCAGGTCAGGTTCAAGGATGAGCAGTTCTTC.

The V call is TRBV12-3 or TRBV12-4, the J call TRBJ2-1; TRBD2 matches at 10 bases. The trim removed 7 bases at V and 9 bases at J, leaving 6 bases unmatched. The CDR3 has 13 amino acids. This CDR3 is CASIASGGSEQFF. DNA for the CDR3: TGTGCCAGCATCGCTAGCGGGGGCTCTGAGCAGTTCTTC.